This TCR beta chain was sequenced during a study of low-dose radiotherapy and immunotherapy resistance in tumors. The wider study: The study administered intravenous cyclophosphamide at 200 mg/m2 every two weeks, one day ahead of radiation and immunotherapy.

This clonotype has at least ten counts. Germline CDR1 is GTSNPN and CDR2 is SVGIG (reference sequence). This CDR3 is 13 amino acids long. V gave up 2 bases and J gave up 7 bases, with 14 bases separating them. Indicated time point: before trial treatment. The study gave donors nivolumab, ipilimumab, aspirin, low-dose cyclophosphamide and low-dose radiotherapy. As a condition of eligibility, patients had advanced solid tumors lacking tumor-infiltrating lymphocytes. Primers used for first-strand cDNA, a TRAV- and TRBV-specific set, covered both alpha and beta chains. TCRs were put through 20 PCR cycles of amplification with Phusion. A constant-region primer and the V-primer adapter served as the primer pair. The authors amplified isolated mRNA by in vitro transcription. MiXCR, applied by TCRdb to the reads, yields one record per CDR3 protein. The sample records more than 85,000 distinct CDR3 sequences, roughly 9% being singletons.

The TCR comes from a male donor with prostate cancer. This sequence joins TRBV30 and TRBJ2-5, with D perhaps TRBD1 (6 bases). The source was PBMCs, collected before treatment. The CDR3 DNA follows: TGTGCCTGGAGTCAAGGGGGTGCAGGGACCCAGTACTTC. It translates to CAWSQGGAGTQYF. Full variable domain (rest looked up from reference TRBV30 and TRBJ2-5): SQTIHQWPATLVQPVGSPLSLECTVEGTSNPNLYWYRQAAGRGLQLLFYSVGIGQISSEVPQNLSASRPQDRQFILSSKKLLLSDSGFYLCAWSQGGAGTQYFGPGTRLLVL.